These 17 T cell receptor beta chains originate from one sample sequenced in a study of cytomegalovirus exposure and HLA in healthy donors. Primers: 60 Vbeta forward and 13 Jbeta reverse. This table comes from immunoSEQ multiplex PCR, and its TCRdb copy is limited to in-frame clones, with some not included. The repertoire holds about 200,000 clones, with more than 80% as singletons. Specimen: PBMCs. Every receptor here comes from a man aged 25-40 years in good health and CMV-seronegative.

The J gene is TRBJ1-6, the V gene TRBV6-5, with a possible D match to TRBD1 (6 bases). Germline CDR1 and CDR2: MNHEY and SVGAGI. Trimming left V 5 bases short and J 12 bases short, with 14 bases between. This CDR3 is built from 13 residues. The CDR3, as DNA: TGTGCCAGCAGTGAAAACCAGGGGAAACCCCTCCACTTT. Translated, it gives CASSENQGKPLHF.

The J gene is TRBJ1-5, the V gene TRBV28; 8 bases align to TRBD1. The germline CDR1 and CDR2 sequences are MDHEN and SYDVKM. The CDR3 contains 17 residues. The junction had 7 bases not matched to a gene; V was cut back by 2 bases and J by 1 base. The CDR3 loop is CASSLTLTGGSNQPQHF. The CDR3 DNA sequence: TGTGCCAGCAGTTTAACCCTAACAGGGGGAAGCAATCAGCCCCAGCATTTT.

The chain couples TRBV11-2 to TRBJ2-5, with TRBD1 matching 9 bases. The V segment lost 5 bases and the J segment 9 bases; nucleotides outside the gene matches: 10. The CDR3 sequence is 14 residues long. Germline-derived CDR1 and CDR2 are SGHAT and FQNNGV. The CDR3 loop reads CASSPRTGDVAQYF. The CDR3 nucleotides read TGTGCCAGCAGCCCACGGACAGGGGATGTGGCCCAGTACTTC. The variable domain in full, with the rest retrieved from reference TRBV11-2 and TRBJ2-5, is EAGVAQSPRYKIIEKRQSVAFWCNPISGHATLYWYQQILGQGPKLLIQFQNNGVVDDSQLPKDRFSAERLKGVDSTLKIQPAKLEDSAVYLCASSPRTGDVAQYFGPGTRLLVL.

The chain uses TRBV28 and TRBJ1-4; the D gene is possibly TRBD1 (5 bases). V was trimmed by 6 bases and J by 8 bases, leaving 13 bases between them. This CDR3 comprises 13 residues. Germline V CDR1 and CDR2: MDHEN, SYDVKM. The CDR3 DNA sequence: TGTGCCAGCAGGTCTCAGGGTAGGGAAAAACTGTTTTTT. This sequence encodes CASRSQGREKLFF.

This chain links TRBV14 with TRBJ2-7; 9 nucleotides agree with TRBD1. This CDR3 is 16 amino acids long. Trimming at V came to 2 bases and at J to 0 bases, leaving 5 bases not matched to a gene. Germline V gene sequence: CDR1 SGHDN, CDR2 FVKESK. For the CDR3, the DNA is TGTGCCAGCAGCCAACTCGGGACAGGGAACTCCTACGAGCAGTACTTC. Translating it yields CASSQLGTGNSYEQYF.

On this clone: The same CDR3 arises from other DNA sequences in this sample as well. The chain recombines TRBV28 with TRBJ1-5; 7 bases are a match to TRBD1. Germline CDR1 reads MDHEN; CDR2 reads SYDVKM. Unmatched junction bases numbered 3, after V lost 6 bases and J lost 4 bases. The CDR3 extends over 13 amino acids. The CDR3 DNA sequence: TGTGCCAGCAGCGACAGGGCAAATCAGCCCCAGCATTTT. Translating gives CASSDRANQPQHF.

The chain uses TRBV5-1 and TRBJ1-6, with 7 bases lining up with TRBD1. Germline V gives CDR1 SGHRS, CDR2 YFSETQ. The CDR3 length is 14 residues. V dropped 5 bases and J dropped 8; count of bases not matched to a gene: 7. CDR3 in amino acids: CASSQDRADSPLHF. The DNA for the CDR3 is TGCGCCAGCAGTCAAGACAGGGCGGATTCACCCCTCCACTTT.

The V gene is TRBV5-1, the J gene TRBJ1-2; 11 bases are shared with TRBD1. V dropped 4 bases and J dropped 6; count of bases not matched to a gene: 2. The CDR3 is 13 amino acids. Germline V gives CDR1 SGHRS, CDR2 YFSETQ. The DNA of the CDR3 is TGCGCCAGCAGCGAGGGACAGGGGGATGGCTACACCTTC. It translates to CASSEGQGDGYTF.

V is TRBV10-2 and J is TRBJ1-1, with TRBD1 matching over 8 bases. V lost 6 bases to trimming and J lost 3 bases; unmatched junction nucleotides: 6. Germline V gene data show CDR1 as WSHSY and CDR2 as SAAADI. The CDR3 length is 14 residues. The CDR3 sequence: CASSPGTGYTEAFF. CDR3 coding DNA: TGCGCCAGCAGCCCCGGGACAGGTTACACTGAAGCTTTCTTT.

A word on this clone: This same CDR3 is encoded by further DNA sequences in the sample. The chain uses TRBV25-1 and TRBJ2-1, with TRBD1 matching over 7 bases. The length of the CDR3 is 14 residues. Per germline, CDR1 MGHDK and CDR2 SYGVNS. V shed 3 bases and J 4 bases; nucleotides not matched to a gene: 3. CDR3: CASSEGQLYNEQFF. The CDR3 nucleotides are TGTGCCAGCAGTGAGGGACAGTTATACAATGAGCAGTTCTTC.

The CDR3 is CASSPGPTEVRNTEAFF. For the CDR3, the DNA is TGCGCCAGCAGCCCCGGACCGACAGAGGTTCGAAACACTGAAGCTTTCTTT. The chain couples TRBV4-1 to TRBJ1-1; possibly TRBD1 for D (5 bases). CDR3 length: 17 residues. Germline CDR1 and CDR2: MGHRA and YSYEKL. V was trimmed by 4 bases and J by 2 bases, leaving 20 bases between them.

V gene TRBV7-9 combines with J gene TRBJ2-5, with TRBD1 identical over 7 bases. The CDR3 has 13 amino acids. In germline, CDR1 is SEHNR, CDR2 FQNEAQ (reference sequence). Unmatched junction bases numbered 2, after V lost 5 bases and J lost 2 bases. CDR3 in DNA: TGTGCCAGCAGCAGGGGACAGCAAGAGACCCAGTACTTC. Translating gives CASSRGQQETQYF.

The rearrangement links TRBV7-8 to TRBJ1-6; possible D gene TRBD1, 5 bases. V lost 2 bases and J lost 3, with 8 bases in between. CDR1 SGHVS and CDR2 FQNEAQ come from the germline V gene. The CDR3 has 15 amino acids. The CDR3 sequence is CASSLRGLYNSPLHF. The CDR3 DNA reads as TGTGCCAGCAGCTTAAGGGGCCTCTATAATTCACCCCTCCACTTT.

This chain links TRBV2 with TRBJ2-7; maybe TRBD2 (5 bases). CDR3 length: 13 amino acids. Trimming pared 0 bases from V and 10 bases from J, leaving 13 bases between. The germline gives CDR1 SNHLY, CDR2 FYNNEI. The CDR3 is CASSEAMTTGQYF. The DNA for the CDR3 is TGTGCCAGCAGTGAAGCGATGACGACGGGACAGTACTTC.

The chain recombines TRBV7-2 with TRBJ2-7, with D perhaps matching TRBD2 (6 bases). This CDR3 contains 15 residues. Germline loops: CDR1 SGHTA, CDR2 FQGNSA. Trimming cost V 4 bases and J 5 bases, with 18 bases left between them. CDR3 sequence: CASSWGVMGGDEQYF. Here the CDR3 DNA reads TGTGCCAGCAGCTGGGGGGTTATGGGTGGGGACGAGCAGTACTTC.

As regards this clone: The junction shows a germline mismatch at one end, possibly a read error. The chain joins TRBV7-7 to TRBJ2-5, with 9 bases fitting TRBD2. CDR1 is SSHAT and CDR2 is FNYEAQ in the germline V gene (reference sequence). This CDR3 is built from 15 residues. CDR3 DNA: TGTGCTAGCAGCTTAGAGCGGGGGGCCCAAGAGACCCAGTACTTC. Protein: CASSLERGAQETQYF.

Details on this clone: The CDR3 carries no conserved terminal phenylalanine or tryptophan, so it likely arises from a read error. This chain uses TRBV2 with TRBJ1-2; D remains unclear. Germline CDR1 and CDR2: SNHLY and FYNNEI. This CDR3 has 11 residues. Trimming stripped 6 bases from V and 3 bases from J, with 5 bases between. CDR3 bases: TGTGCCAGCAGCGTTTACTATGGCTACACCCTC. It codes for CASSVYYGYTL.